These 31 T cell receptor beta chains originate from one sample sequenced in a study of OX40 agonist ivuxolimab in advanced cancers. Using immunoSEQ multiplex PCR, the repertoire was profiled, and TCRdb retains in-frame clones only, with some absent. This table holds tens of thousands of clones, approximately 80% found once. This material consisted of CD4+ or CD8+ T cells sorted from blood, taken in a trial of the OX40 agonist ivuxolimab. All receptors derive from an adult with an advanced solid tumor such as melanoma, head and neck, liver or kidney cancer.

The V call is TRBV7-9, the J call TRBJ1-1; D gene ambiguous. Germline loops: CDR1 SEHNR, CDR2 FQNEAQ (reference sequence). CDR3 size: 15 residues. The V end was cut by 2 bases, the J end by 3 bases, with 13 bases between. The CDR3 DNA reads TGTGCCAGCAGCTTAAACTATTGGGAGTACACTGAAGCTTTCTTT. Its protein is CASSLNYWEYTEAFF.

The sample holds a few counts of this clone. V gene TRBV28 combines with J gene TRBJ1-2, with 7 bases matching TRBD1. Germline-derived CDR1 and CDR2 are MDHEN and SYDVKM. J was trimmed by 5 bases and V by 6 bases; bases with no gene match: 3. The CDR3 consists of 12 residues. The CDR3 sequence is CASRGQIYGYTF. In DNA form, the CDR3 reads TGTGCCAGCAGGGGACAGATATATGGCTACACCTTC.

This CDR3 reads CASSVVPSYEQYF. Written as DNA, the CDR3 is TGTGCCAGCAGCGTAGTTCCCAGCTACGAGCAGTACTTC. V and J are TRBV9 and TRBJ2-7; D unclear. The CDR3 covers 13 residues. V dropped 0 bases and J dropped 3 bases, with 7 bases sitting between them. CDR1 and CDR2 from the germline V gene are SGDLS and YYNGEE.

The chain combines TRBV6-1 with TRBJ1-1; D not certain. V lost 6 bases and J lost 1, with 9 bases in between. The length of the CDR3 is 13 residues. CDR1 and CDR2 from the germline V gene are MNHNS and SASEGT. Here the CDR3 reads CASSTAGNTEAFF. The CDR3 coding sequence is TGTGCCAGCAGCACGGCCGGGAACACTGAAGCTTTCTTT.

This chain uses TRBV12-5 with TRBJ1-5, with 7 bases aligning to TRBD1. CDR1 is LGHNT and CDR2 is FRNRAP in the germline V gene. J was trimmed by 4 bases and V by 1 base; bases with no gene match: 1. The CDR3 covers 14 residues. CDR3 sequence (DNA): TGTGCTAGTGGTTTGGCACAGGGGAATCAGCCCCAGCATTTT. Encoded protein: CASGLAQGNQPQHF.

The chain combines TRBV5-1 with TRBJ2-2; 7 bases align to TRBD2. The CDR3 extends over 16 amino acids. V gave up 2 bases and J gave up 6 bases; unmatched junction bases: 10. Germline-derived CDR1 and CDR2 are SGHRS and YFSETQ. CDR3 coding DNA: TGCGCCAGCAGCTTCGAGGGAGCGGGGAGCTCCGGGGAGCTGTTTTTT. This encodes CASSFEGAGSSGELFF. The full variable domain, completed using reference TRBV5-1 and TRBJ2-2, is KAGVTQTPRYLIKTRGQQVTLSCSPISGHRSVSWYQQTPGQGLQFLFEYFSETQRNKGNFPGRFSGRQFSNSRSEMNVSTLELGDSALYLCASSFEGAGSSGELFFGEGSRLTVL.

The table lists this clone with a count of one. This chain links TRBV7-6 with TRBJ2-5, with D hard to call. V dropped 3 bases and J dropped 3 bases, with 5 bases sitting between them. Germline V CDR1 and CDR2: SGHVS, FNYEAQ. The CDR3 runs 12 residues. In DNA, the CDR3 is TGTGCCAGCAGCTTGGGGAAAGAGACCCAGTACTTC. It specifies CASSLGKETQYF.

The DNA for the CDR3 is TGTGCCTGGAGGGGCCAATGGGGCACTGAAGCTTTCTTT. Encoded protein: CAWRGQWGTEAFF. The chain is built from TRBV30 and TRBJ1-1; D uncertain. The length of the CDR3 is 13 residues. Germline values: CDR1 GTSNPN, CDR2 SVGIG (reference sequence). V lost 3 bases, J lost 4 bases, and 12 bases lay in between.

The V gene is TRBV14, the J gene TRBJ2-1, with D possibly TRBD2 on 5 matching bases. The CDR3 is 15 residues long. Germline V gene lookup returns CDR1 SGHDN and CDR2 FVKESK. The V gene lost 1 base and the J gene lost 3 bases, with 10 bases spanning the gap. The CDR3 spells CASSQVPSSYNEQFF. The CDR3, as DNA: TGTGCCAGCAGCCAAGTTCCTAGCAGCTACAATGAGCAGTTCTTC.

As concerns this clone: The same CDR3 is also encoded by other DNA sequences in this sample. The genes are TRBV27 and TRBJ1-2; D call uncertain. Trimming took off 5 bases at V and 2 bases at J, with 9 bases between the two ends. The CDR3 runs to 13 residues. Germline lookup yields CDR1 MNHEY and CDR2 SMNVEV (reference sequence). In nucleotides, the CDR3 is TGTGCCAGCAGTCCGGACCGAAACTATGGCTACACCTTC. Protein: CASSPDRNYGYTF.

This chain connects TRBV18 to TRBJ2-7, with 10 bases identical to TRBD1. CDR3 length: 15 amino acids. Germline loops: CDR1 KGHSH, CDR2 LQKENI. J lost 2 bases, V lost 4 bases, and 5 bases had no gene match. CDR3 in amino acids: CASSLGTGDPYEQYF. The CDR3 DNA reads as TGTGCCAGCTCACTTGGGACAGGGGATCCCTACGAGCAGTACTTC.

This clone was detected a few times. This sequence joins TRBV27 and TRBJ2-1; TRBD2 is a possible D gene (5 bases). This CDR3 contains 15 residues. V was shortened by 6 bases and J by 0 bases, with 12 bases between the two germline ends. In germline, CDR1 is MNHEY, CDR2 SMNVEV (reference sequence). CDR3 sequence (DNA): TGTGCCAGCAGGACTCTGGCGGGCTCCTACAATGAGCAGTTCTTC. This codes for CASRTLAGSYNEQFF.

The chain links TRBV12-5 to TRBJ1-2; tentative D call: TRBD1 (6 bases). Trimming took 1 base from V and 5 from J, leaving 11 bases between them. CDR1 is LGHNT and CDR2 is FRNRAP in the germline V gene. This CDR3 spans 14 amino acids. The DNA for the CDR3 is TGTGCTAGTGGTTTGGAAAGTACAGGGTATGGCTACACCTTC. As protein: CASGLESTGYGYTF.

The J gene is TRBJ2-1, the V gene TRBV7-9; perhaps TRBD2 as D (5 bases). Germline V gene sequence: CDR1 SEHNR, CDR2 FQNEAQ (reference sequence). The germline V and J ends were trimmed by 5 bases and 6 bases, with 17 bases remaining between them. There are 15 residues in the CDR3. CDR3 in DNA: TGTGCCAGCAGCCACAAAAGGCGGGTAGGCAATGAGCAGTTCTTC. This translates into CASSHKRRVGNEQFF.

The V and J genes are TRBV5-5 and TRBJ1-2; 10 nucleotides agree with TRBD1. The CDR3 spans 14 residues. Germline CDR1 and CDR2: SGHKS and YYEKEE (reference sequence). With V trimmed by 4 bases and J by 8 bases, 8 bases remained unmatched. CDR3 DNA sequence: TGTGCCAGCAGCCTGACCGGGACAGGGGAAGGCTACACCTTC. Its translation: CASSLTGTGEGYTF.

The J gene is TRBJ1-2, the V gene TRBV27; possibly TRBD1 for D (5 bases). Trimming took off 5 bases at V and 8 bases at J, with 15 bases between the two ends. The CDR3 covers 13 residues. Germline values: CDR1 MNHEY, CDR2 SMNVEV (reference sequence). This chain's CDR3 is CASSPPWGGGYTF. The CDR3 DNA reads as TGTGCCAGCAGTCCCCCTTGGGGCGGAGGCTACACCTTC.

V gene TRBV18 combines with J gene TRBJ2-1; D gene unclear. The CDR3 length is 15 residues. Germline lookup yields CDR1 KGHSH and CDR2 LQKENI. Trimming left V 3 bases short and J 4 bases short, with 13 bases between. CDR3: CASSPPSRKYNEQFF. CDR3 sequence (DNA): TGTGCCAGCTCACCCCCCTCCAGGAAATACAATGAGCAGTTCTTC.

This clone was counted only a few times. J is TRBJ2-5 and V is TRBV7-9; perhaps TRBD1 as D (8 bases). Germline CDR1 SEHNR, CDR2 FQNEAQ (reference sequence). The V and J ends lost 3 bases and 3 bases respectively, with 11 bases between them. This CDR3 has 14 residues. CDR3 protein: CASSFTGGEETQYF. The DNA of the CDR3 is TGTGCCAGCAGCTTTACAGGGGGGGAAGAGACCCAGTACTTC.

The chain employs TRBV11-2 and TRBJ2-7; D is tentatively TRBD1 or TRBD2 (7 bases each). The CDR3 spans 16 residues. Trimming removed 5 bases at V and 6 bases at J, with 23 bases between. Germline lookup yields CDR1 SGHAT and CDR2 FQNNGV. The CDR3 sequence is CASSHYRGRGPREQYF. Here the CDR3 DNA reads TGTGCCAGCAGCCACTACCGGGGGAGGGGGCCTCGCGAGCAGTACTTC.

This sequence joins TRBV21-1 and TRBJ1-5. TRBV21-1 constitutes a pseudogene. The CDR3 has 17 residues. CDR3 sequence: CASSPVEIGRRNQPQHF. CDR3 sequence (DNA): TGTGCCAGCAGCCCGGTGGAGATAGGGCGGAGGAATCAGCCCCAGCATTTT.

The CDR3 region is CASSQQGNTEAFF. As DNA, the CDR3 is TGTGCCAGCAGCCAACAGGGGAACACTGAAGCTTTCTTT. The chain recombines TRBV7-3 with TRBJ1-1; weak D call: TRBD1 (6 bases). The CDR3 is 13 residues long. Trimming stripped 5 bases from V and 1 base from J, with 8 bases between. Germline-derived CDR1 and CDR2 are SGHTA and FQGTGA.

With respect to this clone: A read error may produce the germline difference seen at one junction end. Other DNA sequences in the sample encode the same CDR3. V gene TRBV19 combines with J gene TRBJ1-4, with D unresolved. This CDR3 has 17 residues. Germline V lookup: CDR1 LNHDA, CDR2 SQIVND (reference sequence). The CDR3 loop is CASSRRPEGAANEKLFF. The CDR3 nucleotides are TGTGCCAGCAGTAGACGGCCGGAGGGCGCGGCTAATGAAAAACTGTTTTTT.

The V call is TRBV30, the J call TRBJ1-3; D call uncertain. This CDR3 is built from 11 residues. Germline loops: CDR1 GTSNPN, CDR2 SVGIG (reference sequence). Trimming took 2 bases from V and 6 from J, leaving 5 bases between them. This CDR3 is CAWSLENTIYF. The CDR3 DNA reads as TGTGCCTGGAGTCTGGAAAACACCATATATTTT. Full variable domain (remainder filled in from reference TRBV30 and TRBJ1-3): SQTIHQWPATLVQPVGSPLSLECTVEGTSNPNLYWYRQAAGRGLQLLFYSVGIGQISSEVPQNLSASRPQDRQFILSSKKLLLSDSGFYLCAWSLENTIYFGEGSWLTVV.

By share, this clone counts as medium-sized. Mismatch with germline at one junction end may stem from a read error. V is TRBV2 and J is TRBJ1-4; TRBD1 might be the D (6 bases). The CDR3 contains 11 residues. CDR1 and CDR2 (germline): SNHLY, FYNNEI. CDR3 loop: CASSEIGQLYF. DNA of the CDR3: TGTGCCAGCAGTGAAATAGGACAGTTATATTTT.

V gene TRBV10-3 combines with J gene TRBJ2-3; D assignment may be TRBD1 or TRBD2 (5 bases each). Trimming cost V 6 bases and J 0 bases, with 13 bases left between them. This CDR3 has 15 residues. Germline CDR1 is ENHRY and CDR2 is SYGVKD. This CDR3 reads CAISNPGPSTDTQYF. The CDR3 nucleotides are TGTGCCATCAGCAACCCGGGACCAAGCACAGATACGCAGTATTTT.

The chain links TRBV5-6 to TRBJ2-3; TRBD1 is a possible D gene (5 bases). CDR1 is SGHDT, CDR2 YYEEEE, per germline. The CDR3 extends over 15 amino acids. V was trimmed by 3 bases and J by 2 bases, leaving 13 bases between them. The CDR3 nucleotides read TGTGCCAGCAGCTGGGGCACGCATCCCACAGATACGCAGTATTTT. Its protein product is CASSWGTHPTDTQYF.

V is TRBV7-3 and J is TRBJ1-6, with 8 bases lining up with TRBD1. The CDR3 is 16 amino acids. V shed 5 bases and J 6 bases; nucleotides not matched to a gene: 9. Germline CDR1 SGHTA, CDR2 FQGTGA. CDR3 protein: CASSTRGQGVNSPLHF. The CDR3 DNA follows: TGTGCCAGCAGCACCAGAGGACAGGGCGTTAATTCACCCCTCCACTTT.

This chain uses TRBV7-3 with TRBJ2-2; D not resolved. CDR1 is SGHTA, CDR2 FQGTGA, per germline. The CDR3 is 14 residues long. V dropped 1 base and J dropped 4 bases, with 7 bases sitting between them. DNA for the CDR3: TGTGCCAGCAGCTTAAGCATTAGCACCGGGGAGCTGTTTTTT. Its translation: CASSLSISTGELFF.

As DNA, the CDR3 is TGTGCCAGCAGCCGGGGGCAGATCTATGGCTACACCTTC. Its translation: CASSRGQIYGYTF. The chain combines TRBV7-2 with TRBJ1-2; possibly TRBD1 for D (6 bases). Between the trimmed V and J ends, which lost 5 bases and 4 bases, there was a span of 11 bases. The CDR3 consists of 13 residues. Germline-derived CDR1 and CDR2 are SGHTA and FQGNSA.

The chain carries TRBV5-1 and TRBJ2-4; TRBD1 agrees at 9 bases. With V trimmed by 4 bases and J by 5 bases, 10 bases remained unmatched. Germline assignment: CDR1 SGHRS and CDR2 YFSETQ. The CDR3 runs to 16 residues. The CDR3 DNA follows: TGCGCCAGCAGCACGAGGACAGGGGCGTTGGAAAACATTCAGTACTTC. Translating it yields CASSTRTGALENIQYF.

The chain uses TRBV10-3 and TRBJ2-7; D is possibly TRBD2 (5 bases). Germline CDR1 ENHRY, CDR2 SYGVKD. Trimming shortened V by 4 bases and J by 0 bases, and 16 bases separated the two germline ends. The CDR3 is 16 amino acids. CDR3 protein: CAISGKKDWDSYEQYF. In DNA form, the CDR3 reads TGTGCCATCAGTGGAAAAAAGGACTGGGACTCCTACGAGCAGTACTTC.